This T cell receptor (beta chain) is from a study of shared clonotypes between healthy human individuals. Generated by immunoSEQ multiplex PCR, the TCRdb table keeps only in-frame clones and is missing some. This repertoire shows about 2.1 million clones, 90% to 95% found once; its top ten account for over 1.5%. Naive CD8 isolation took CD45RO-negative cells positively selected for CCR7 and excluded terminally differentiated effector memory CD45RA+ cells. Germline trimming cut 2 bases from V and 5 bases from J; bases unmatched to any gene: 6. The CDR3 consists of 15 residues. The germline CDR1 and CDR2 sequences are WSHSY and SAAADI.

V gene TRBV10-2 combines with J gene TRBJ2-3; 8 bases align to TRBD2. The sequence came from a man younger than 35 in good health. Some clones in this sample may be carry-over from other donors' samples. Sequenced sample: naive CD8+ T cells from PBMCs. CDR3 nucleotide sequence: TGCGCCAGCAGTGAGCCGGGAGGGTACGAAGATACGCAGTATTTT. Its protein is CASSEPGGYEDTQYF.